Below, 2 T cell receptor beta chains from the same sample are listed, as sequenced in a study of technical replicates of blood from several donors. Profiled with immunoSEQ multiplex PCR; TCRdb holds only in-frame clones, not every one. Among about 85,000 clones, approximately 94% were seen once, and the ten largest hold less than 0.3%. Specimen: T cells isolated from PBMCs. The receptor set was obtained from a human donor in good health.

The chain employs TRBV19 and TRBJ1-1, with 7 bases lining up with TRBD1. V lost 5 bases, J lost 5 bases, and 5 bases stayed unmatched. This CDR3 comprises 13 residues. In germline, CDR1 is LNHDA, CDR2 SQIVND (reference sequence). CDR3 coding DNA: TGTGCCAGTAGTCCTCAGGGGGGAACTGAAGCTTTCTTT. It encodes CASSPQGGTEAFF.

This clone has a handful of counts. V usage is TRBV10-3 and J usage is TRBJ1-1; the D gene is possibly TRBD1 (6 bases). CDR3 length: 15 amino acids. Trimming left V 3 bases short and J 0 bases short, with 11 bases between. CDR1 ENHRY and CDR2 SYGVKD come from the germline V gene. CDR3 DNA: TGTGCCATCAGTGAATTCGACAGGCTGAACACTGAAGCTTTCTTT. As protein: CAISEFDRLNTEAFF.